This T cell receptor beta chain comes out of a study of blood T cell repertoires in COVID-19. Study as a whole: Samples came from the United States, Italy and Spain, spanning acute and convalescent COVID-19. PBMCs, B-cell-depleted T cells, or T cells provided the cDNA or gDNA that made up the material.

Germline V gene data show CDR1 as SGHNT and CDR2 as YYREEE (reference sequence). The CDR3 consists of 15 residues. V lost 3 bases, J lost 8 bases, and 11 bases stayed unmatched. In the original workflow: The assay estimated nucleated cells by amplifying reference gene primers. TCRdb's table, derived via immunoSEQ multiplex PCR, lists solely in-frame clones and lacks some. The V and J calls and clone size are taken from that table; D and trimming were inferred from the DNA. The sample records approximately 88,000 clones, roughly 87% being singletons. This chain joins TRBV5-4 and TRBJ1-2; 9 nucleotides match TRBD1. The receptor was derived from a male donor with acute or convalescent COVID-19. Sequenced input: peripheral blood. Written as DNA, the CDR3 is TGTGCCAGCAGCTCAAAGACAGGGGGGTTAGAGGGCTACACCTTC. Amino acids: CASSSKTGGLEGYTF.